A single sample gave rise to the 21 T cell receptor beta chains below, sequenced in a study of beta chain features in type 1 diabetes. Reverse transcription of all isolated RNA meant that expressed TCRB transcripts were sequenced. TCRdb's copy holds only in-frame clones and misses some; the assay was immunoSEQ multiplex PCR. The sample yields fewer than 900,000 clones, 15% to 20% seen once. The specimen sequenced was naive CD4+ T cells from blood. Receptor source: a woman in her late teens or twenties in good health.

The rearrangement joins TRBV18 to TRBJ1-2, with D hard to call. Trimming shortened V by 4 bases and J by 5 bases, and 20 bases separated the two germline ends. The germline V gene encodes CDR1 KGHSH and CDR2 LQKENI. The CDR3 covers 16 residues. CDR3 sequence reads: CASSLKRVGAPYGYTF. The CDR3 region has the DNA TGTGCCAGCTCACTTAAAAGGGTTGGTGCTCCGTATGGCTACACCTTC.

In its sample, this clone was seen a few times. The gene calls are TRBV6-5 and TRBJ2-2, with D hard to call. The germline gives CDR1 MNHEY, CDR2 SVGAGI. The CDR3 has 15 residues. V lost 6 bases, J lost 4 bases, and 15 bases lay in between. Here the CDR3 DNA reads TGTGCCAGCAGCTCGACTCCCACGGGCACCGGGGAGCTGTTTTTT. It encodes CASSSTPTGTGELFF.

The rearrangement uses TRBV5-1 and TRBJ2-2; TRBD1 might be the D (6 bases). The V gene lost 1 base and the J gene lost 4 bases, with 8 bases spanning the gap. The CDR3 runs 14 residues. In germline, CDR1 is SGHRS, CDR2 YFSETQ. The CDR3 coding sequence is TGCGCCAGCAGCTTGCCAGGGGCCACCGGGGAGCTGTTTTTT. Its protein is CASSLPGATGELFF.

The chain uses TRBV4-2 and TRBJ2-5; 7 positions agree with TRBD2. CDR3 length equals 15 residues. The V segment lost 2 bases and the J segment 5 bases; nucleotides outside the gene matches: 8. Looked up from germline, CDR1 is LGHNA and CDR2 is YNFKEQ. CDR3 sequence reads: CASSQSPWGGETQYF. The CDR3 bases are TGTGCCAGCAGCCAAAGCCCCTGGGGAGGGGAGACCCAGTACTTC.

The sample holds a few counts of this clone. The V and J genes are TRBV7-3 and TRBJ2-7; possible D gene TRBD1, 5 bases. The CDR3 is 13 residues long. Germline assignment: CDR1 SGHTA and CDR2 FQGTGA. V was clipped by 5 bases and J by 4 bases, with 12 bases between them. The CDR3 DNA sequence: TGTGCCAGCAGCCAAAGCCAGGGTTACGAGCAGTACTTC. Its protein product is CASSQSQGYEQYF.

A few counts support this clone. CDR3 DNA sequence: TGTGCCAGCAACTTACCACCCTACGAGCAGTACTTC. Residues: CASNLPPYEQYF. This sequence joins TRBV2 and TRBJ2-7; no reliable D call. The CDR3 contains 12 residues. The V end lost 7 bases, the J end lost 2 bases, and 9 bases lay between the germline ends. Per germline, CDR1 SNHLY and CDR2 FYNNEI. The full variable domain, completed using reference TRBV2 and TRBJ2-7, is EPEVTQTPSHQVTQMGQEVILRCVPISNHLYFYWYRQILGQKVEFLVSFYNNEISEKSEIFDDQFSVERPDGSNFTLKIRSTKLEDSAMYFCASNLPPYEQYFGPGTRLTVT.

This clone was picked up a small number of times. The V call is TRBV7-2, the J call TRBJ2-7, with 7 positions matching TRBD1. The CDR3 is 13 residues long. The J segment lost 6 bases and the V segment lost 1 base, leaving 3 bases of the junction unmatched. Germline-derived CDR1 and CDR2 are SGHTA and FQGNSA. The CDR3 nucleotides are TGTGCCAGCAGCTTAGATGCAGGGGGCGAGCAGTACTTC. It yields the protein CASSLDAGGEQYF.

This clone occurred a few times. The same CDR3 also results from other DNA sequences found in this sample. V is TRBV18 and J is TRBJ1-1; D is undetermined. Germline CDR1 is KGHSH and CDR2 is LQKENI. Trimming left V 6 bases short and J 1 base short, with 9 bases between. The CDR3 loop spans 13 amino acids. CDR3 region: CASSPRENTEAFF. The CDR3 DNA is TGTGCCAGCTCCCCGAGGGAGAACACTGAAGCTTTCTTT.

This clone turned up a few times. This chain connects TRBV4-3 to TRBJ2-1; 12 bases align to TRBD2. Germline trimming cut 1 base from V and 4 bases from J; bases unmatched to any gene: 8. Germline V CDR1 and CDR2: LGHNA, YSLEER. The CDR3 spans 18 residues. CDR3 sequence reads: CASSQGPPGTSGYNEQFF. CDR3 sequence (DNA): TGCGCCAGCAGCCAAGGTCCCCCCGGGACTAGCGGGTACAATGAGCAGTTCTTC.

This clone turned up a few times. The chain links TRBV7-6 to TRBJ2-5, with unresolved D. Germline values: CDR1 SGHVS, CDR2 FNYEAQ. Trimming removed 1 base from V and 1 base from J, with 4 bases in between. The CDR3 is made up of 13 amino acids. The CDR3 reads CASSLVIQETQYF. In DNA form, the CDR3 reads TGTGCCAGCAGCTTAGTTATCCAAGAGACCCAGTACTTC.

This chain links TRBV19 with TRBJ1-1, with D perhaps matching TRBD1 (5 bases). Germline values: CDR1 LNHDA, CDR2 SQIVND (reference sequence). This CDR3 has 13 amino acids. V was clipped by 10 bases and J by 2 bases, with 14 bases between them. As DNA, the CDR3 is TGTGCCACCCAGGGTTTGGGAAACACTGAAGCTTTCTTT. Translated, it gives CATQGLGNTEAFF.

The chain combines TRBV5-4 with TRBJ2-1; TRBD2 might be the D (6 bases). V was clipped by 0 bases and J by 12 bases, with 10 bases between them. This CDR3 has 12 residues. Germline V gene lookup returns CDR1 SGHNT and CDR2 YYREEE (reference sequence). The CDR3 bases are TGTGCCAGCAGCTTGGCGGGGACTGGGCAGTTCTTC. Translating gives CASSLAGTGQFF. Full variable domain (missing parts from reference TRBV5-4 and TRBJ2-1): ETGVTQSPTHLIKTRGQQVTLRCSSQSGHNTVSWYQQALGQGPQFIFQYYREEENGRGNFPPRFSGLQFPNYSSELNVNALELDDSALYLCASSLAGTGQFFGPGTRLTVL.

In this sample, this clone turned up a few times. The gene calls are TRBV25-1 and TRBJ2-1; D gene uncertain. The CDR3 covers 12 residues. V lost 5 bases to trimming and J lost 5 bases, with 7 bases between them. The germline V gene has CDR1 MGHDK and CDR2 SYGVNS. The chain's CDR3 is CASSKRNNEQFF. In DNA form, the CDR3 reads TGTGCCAGCAGTAAAAGGAACAATGAGCAGTTCTTC.

This clone was seen more than once but under ten times. The rearrangement links TRBV9 to TRBJ2-1; 11 bases align to TRBD1. The J segment lost 5 bases and the V segment lost 1 base, leaving 5 bases of the junction unmatched. Germline V gene sequence: CDR1 SGDLS, CDR2 YYNGEE. CDR3 length: 16 amino acids. In DNA form, the CDR3 reads TGTGCCAGCAGCGTAACTGGACAGGGGGCCCACAATGAGCAGTTCTTC. It codes for CASSVTGQGAHNEQFF.

This clone occurred a few times. The V call is TRBV28, the J call TRBJ2-5; 11 bases fit TRBD2. There are 18 residues in the CDR3. CDR1 and CDR2 (germline): MDHEN, SYDVKM. V gave up 4 bases and J gave up 0 bases; unmatched junction bases: 10. DNA for the CDR3: TGTGCCAGCAGTTCCGGGACTAGCGGTGCGGGGTACCAAGAGACCCAGTACTTC. It codes for CASSSGTSGAGYQETQYF.

This clone was counted between two and nine times. This same CDR3 is encoded by further DNA sequences in the sample. The chain joins TRBV7-2 to TRBJ2-7; D remains unclear. The V gene's germline CDR1 is SGHTA and CDR2 FQGNSA. The germline V and J ends were trimmed by 0 bases and 2 bases, with 5 bases remaining between them. This CDR3 is built from 13 residues. The CDR3: CASSLAGTYEQYF. The CDR3 region has the DNA TGTGCCAGCAGCTTAGCCGGCACCTACGAGCAGTACTTC.

The chain has TRBV2 and TRBJ2-5; D is unresolved. V was clipped by 2 bases and J by 5 bases, with 15 bases between them. The CDR3 is made up of 15 amino acids. Per the germline V gene, CDR1 is SNHLY and CDR2 is FYNNEI. CDR3 region: CASSEHGVILETQYF. The CDR3 DNA follows: TGTGCCAGCAGTGAACATGGAGTTATTCTGGAGACCCAGTACTTC.

This clone turned up a few times. The chain couples TRBV9 to TRBJ1-2, with D unclear. The CDR3 is made up of 14 amino acids. CDR1 and CDR2 (germline): SGDLS, YYNGEE. V lost 0 bases, J lost 2 bases, and 8 bases lay in between. This chain's CDR3 is CASSVGVENYGYTF. CDR3 coding DNA: TGTGCCAGCAGCGTAGGTGTCGAAAACTATGGCTACACCTTC.

This clone was recorded a few times. V gene TRBV4-2 combines with J gene TRBJ2-2; 11 bases match TRBD1. Germline CDR1 LGHNA, CDR2 YNFKEQ. This CDR3 spans 15 amino acids. V trimming: 1 base; J trimming: 6 bases; junction bases outside the gene matches: 1. CDR3 in DNA: TGTGCCAGCAGCCAAGTGGGACAGGGGGCCGGGGAGCTGTTTTTT. This gives the protein CASSQVGQGAGELFF.

The rearrangement uses TRBV2 and TRBJ2-3, with 9 bases fitting TRBD1. This CDR3 has 14 amino acids. V shed 7 bases and J 4 bases; nucleotides not matched to a gene: 6. CDR1 and CDR2 from the germline V gene are SNHLY and FYNNEI. The CDR3 here is CASMRTGVPDTQYF. For the CDR3, the DNA is TGTGCCAGCATGCGGACAGGGGTCCCAGATACGCAGTATTTT.

In its sample, this clone was seen a few times. The J gene is TRBJ1-4, the V gene TRBV15; TRBD1 might be the D (6 bases). Looked up from germline, CDR1 is LNHNV and CDR2 is YYDKDF (reference sequence). The CDR3 loop spans 15 amino acids. Trimming removed 4 bases from V and 5 bases from J, with 14 bases in between. In DNA, the CDR3 is TGTGCCACCAGCAAACAACAGGGAGGCAATGAAAAACTGTTTTTT. Translated, it gives CATSKQQGGNEKLFF.